This T cell receptor (beta chain) was identified in a study of OX40 agonist ivuxolimab in advanced cancers. Looking at the study overall: Ivuxolimab is a fully human IgG2 antibody that activates OX40 (CD134).

Peripheral blood came from all dose cohorts at three timepoints. Study-level results: Compared with others, partial responders at 0.1-3.0 mg/kg displayed clonal expansion among the lowest. In general, CD8+ T cells held more expanded clones than CD4+ did, on average.

Profiled with immunoSEQ multiplex PCR; TCRdb holds only in-frame clones, not every one. Among tens of thousands of clones listed, less than 90% were seen once. Germline V gene lookup returns CDR1 LNHNV and CDR2 YYDKDF (reference sequence). This CDR3 region has 14 residues. V lost 8 bases and J lost 7; bases outside the gene matches: 10. This clone appeared once. Its antigen is not identified. The sequences come from CD4+ or CD8+ T cells sorted from blood, collected in a trial of the OX40 agonist ivuxolimab. The receptor was isolated from an adult with an advanced solid tumor such as melanoma, head and neck, liver or kidney cancer. This chain links TRBV15 with TRBJ2-2, with 7 bases matching TRBD2. CDR3 loop: CATGQERDGGELFF. CDR3 DNA: TGTGCCACCGGACAAGAGCGGGACGGCGGGGAGCTGTTTTTT.